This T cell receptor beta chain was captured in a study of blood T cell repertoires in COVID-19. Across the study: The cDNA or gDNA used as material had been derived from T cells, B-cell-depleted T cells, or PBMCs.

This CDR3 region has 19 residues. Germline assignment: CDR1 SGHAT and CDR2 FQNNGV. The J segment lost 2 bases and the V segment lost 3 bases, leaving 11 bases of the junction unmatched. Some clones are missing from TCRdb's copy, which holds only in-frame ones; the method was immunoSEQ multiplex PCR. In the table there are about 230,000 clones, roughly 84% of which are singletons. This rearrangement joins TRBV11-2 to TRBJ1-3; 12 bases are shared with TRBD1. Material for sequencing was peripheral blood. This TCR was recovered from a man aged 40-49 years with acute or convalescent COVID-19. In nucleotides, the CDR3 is TGTGCCAGCAGCTTCTTCGGGACAGGGGGCCGCCGGACTGGAAACACCATATATTTT. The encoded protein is CASSFFGTGGRRTGNTIYF.